Sequencing of this TCR beta chain was carried out in a study of T-cell reconstitution after alpha-beta-depleted transplantation in children. Trimming cost V 6 bases and J 0 bases; bases outside gene matches: 5. The CDR3 contains 15 residues. There are many counts of this clonotype. Unique molecular identifiers were built into the TCRbeta library. A single record per CDR3 protein comes from TCRdb applying MiXCR to the PCR reads. The data hold about 460,000 distinct CDR3 sequences, with around an eighth observed a single time. The V call is TRBV12-3 or TRBV12-4, the J call TRBJ2-3, with 8 bases fitting TRBD2. This sequence originates from a human donor who donated a stem cell graft to a child with combined immunodeficiency. Sequencing was performed on PBMCs from the stem cell graft donor, taken from the stem cell graft. The CDR3 here is CASSFGGASTDTQYF. CDR3 nucleotide sequence: TGTGCCAGCAGCTTCGGGGGGGCTAGCACAGATACGCAGTATTTT.